Listed here is a single T cell receptor beta chain. The data belong to a study of control samples from healthy donors and cancer patients. The V end lost 2 bases, the J end lost 8 bases, and 8 bases lay between the germline ends. Germline V gene data show CDR1 as SGDLS and CDR2 as YYNGEE. This CDR3 comprises 12 residues. Measured with immunoSEQ multiplex PCR; TCRdb has only the in-frame clones, and not every one. The sample includes over 80,000 clones, around three quarters seen only once; the top ten take over 9.5%. The chain recombines TRBV9 with TRBJ2-1; possibly TRBD2 for D (5 bases). The sequence came from a woman younger than 45 in good health. Sequenced material: blood. Here the CDR3 DNA reads TGTGCCAGCAGCGTCGGACTCCATGAGCAGTTCTTC. This gives the protein CASSVGLHEQFF.